This T cell receptor (beta chain) comes out of a study of blood T cell repertoires in COVID-19. In the study's own analysis: For nucleated cells, counts were estimated from reference gene primer amplification. Some clones are missing from TCRdb's copy, which holds only in-frame ones; the method was immunoSEQ multiplex PCR. The D gene and trimming were derived from the DNA, and the V and J assignments and clone size from that table. The table has hundreds of thousands of clones, about 88% seen once. V shed 5 bases and J shed 2 bases, with 13 bases lying between them. Per germline, CDR1 LGHDT and CDR2 YNNKEL (reference sequence). CDR3 size: 15 residues. This clone came up a few times.

This TCR was recovered from a middle-aged woman who had recovered from COVID-19. The chain carries TRBV3-1 (or the pseudogene TRBV3-2) and TRBJ1-3; D not resolved. The sequenced sample consisted of peripheral blood. The CDR3 DNA is TGTGCCAGCAGCTTAGCGCGAGTAGCTGGAAACACCATATATTTT. Its translation is CASSLARVAGNTIYF.